This T cell receptor beta chain emerged from a study of T-cell memory formation after mild COVID-19. Study outcomes and limitations: Largely, contracting CD4+ clones fell within CM and EM, and contracting CD8+ clones within EMRA. SARS-CoV-2 specificity was not confirmed for second-wave clones peaking on day 37.

The CDR3 is made up of 12 amino acids. CDR1 is SGHTA, CDR2 FQGNSA, per germline. Trimming shortened V by 5 bases and J by 5 bases, and 6 bases separated the two germline ends. This clonotype was counted only a few times. Its antigen remains unidentified. One entry per CDR3 protein, called by TCRdb with MiXCR from the 5' RACE reads. The data hold about 430,000 distinct CDR3 sequences, with about 20% observed a single time. The chain joins TRBV7-2 to TRBJ1-4; D uncertain. This receptor was obtained from a man in his late teens or twenties who had mild COVID-19 (a few samples of this study predate the infection). Cell type and time point are not known. The sequencing input was PBMCs or a T cell subset sorted from them (not recorded which). The CDR3 region is CASSRSNEKLFF. The DNA of the CDR3 is TGTGCCAGCAGCCGATCAAATGAAAAACTGTTTTTT.